This T cell receptor beta chain was observed in a study of T cells in localized non-small cell lung cancer. Study-wide results and caveats: Uninvolved adjacent lung showed the highest T cell clonality, exceeding tumor. Appearance in adjacent lung was seen for a median 57 of the top 100 tumor clones.

V dropped 6 bases and J dropped 5; count of bases not matched to a gene: 4. The CDR3 extends over 14 amino acids. The germline gives CDR1 MNHGY, CDR2 SAAAGT. A few counts support this clone. Antigen unknown. Repertoires were generated with immunoSEQ multiplex PCR, while TCRdb's copy carries only in-frame clones and drops some. Of fewer than 6,500 clones in the sample, around 43% were seen once. This TCR derives from a man aged 35 to 69 with stage I lung adenocarcinoma. This material consisted of lung tumor tissue, taken before any cancer treatment. The chain is built from TRBV6-8 and TRBJ2-2; 9 bases fit TRBD2. The CDR3 region is CASRWLAGTGELFF. The CDR3 bases are TGTGCCAGCAGGTGGCTAGCGGGAACCGGGGAGCTGTTTTTT.